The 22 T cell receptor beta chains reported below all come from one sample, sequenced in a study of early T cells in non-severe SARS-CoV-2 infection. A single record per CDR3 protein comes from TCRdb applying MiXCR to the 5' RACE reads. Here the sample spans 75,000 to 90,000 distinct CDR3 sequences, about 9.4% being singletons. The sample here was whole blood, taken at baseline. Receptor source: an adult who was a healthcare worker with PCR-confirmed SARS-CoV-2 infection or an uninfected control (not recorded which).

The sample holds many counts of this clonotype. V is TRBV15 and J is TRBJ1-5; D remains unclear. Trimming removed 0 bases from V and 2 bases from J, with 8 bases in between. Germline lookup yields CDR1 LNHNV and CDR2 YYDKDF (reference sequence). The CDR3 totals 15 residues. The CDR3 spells CATSRDPGGNQPQHF. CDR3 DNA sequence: TGTGCCACCAGCAGAGATCCCGGGGGCAATCAGCCCCAGCATTTT.

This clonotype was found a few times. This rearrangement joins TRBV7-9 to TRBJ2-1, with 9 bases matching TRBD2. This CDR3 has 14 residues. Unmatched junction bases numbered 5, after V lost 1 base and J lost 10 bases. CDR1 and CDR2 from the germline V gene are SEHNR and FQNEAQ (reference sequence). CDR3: CASSLGRTSGEQFF. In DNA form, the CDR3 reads TGTGCCAGCAGCTTAGGCCGCACTAGCGGGGAGCAGTTCTTC.

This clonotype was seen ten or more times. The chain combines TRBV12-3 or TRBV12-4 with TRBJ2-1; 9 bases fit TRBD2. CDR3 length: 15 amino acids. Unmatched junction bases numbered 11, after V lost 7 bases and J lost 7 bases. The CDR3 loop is CASTPRSGRLNEQFF. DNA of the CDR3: TGTGCCAGCACCCCTCGCAGCGGGAGGTTGAATGAGCAGTTCTTC.

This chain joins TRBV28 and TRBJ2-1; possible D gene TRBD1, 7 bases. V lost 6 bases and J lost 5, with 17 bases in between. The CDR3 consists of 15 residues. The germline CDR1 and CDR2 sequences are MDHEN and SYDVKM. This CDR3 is CASSPSGGGHNEQFF. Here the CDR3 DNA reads TGTGCCAGCAGCCCCTCCGGAGGGGGCCACAATGAGCAGTTCTTC. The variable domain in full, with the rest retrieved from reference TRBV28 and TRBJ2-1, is DVKVTQSSRYLVKRTGEKVFLECVQDMDHENMFWYRQDPGLGLRLIYFSYDVKMKEKGDIPEGYSVSREKKERFSLILESASTNQTSMYLCASSPSGGGHNEQFFGPGTRLTVL.

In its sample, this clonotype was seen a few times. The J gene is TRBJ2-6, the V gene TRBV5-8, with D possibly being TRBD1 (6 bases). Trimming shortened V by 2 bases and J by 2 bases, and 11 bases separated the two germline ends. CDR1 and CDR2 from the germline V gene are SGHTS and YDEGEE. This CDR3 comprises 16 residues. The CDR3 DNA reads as TGTGCCAGCAGCTTTACAGGGCTTACTGGGGCCAACGTCCTGACTTTC. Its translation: CASSFTGLTGANVLTF.

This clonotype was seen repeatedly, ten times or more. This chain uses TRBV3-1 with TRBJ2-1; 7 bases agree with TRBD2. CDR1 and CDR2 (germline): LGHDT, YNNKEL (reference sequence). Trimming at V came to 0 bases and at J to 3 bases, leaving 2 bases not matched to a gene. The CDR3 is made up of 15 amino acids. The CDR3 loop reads CASSQDSGFYNEQFF. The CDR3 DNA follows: TGTGCCAGCAGCCAAGATAGCGGGTTCTACAATGAGCAGTTCTTC.

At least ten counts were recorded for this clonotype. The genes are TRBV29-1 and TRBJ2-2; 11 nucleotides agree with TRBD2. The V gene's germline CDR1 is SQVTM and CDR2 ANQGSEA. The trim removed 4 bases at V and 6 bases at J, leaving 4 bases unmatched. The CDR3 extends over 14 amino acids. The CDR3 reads CSVGVAGGAGELFF. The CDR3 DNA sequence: TGCAGCGTTGGGGTAGCGGGAGGGGCCGGGGAGCTGTTTTTT.

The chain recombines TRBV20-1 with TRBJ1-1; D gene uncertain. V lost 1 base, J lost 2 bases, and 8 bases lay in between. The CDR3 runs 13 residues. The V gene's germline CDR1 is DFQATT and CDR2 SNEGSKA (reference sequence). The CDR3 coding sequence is TGCAGTGCTAGAGGCTTTAGCAACACTGAAGCTTTCTTT. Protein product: CSARGFSNTEAFF.

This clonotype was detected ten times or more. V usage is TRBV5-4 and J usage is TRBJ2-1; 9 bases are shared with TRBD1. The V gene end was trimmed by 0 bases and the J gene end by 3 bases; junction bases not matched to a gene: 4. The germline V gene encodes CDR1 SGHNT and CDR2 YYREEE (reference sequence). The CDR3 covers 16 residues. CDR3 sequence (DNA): TGTGCCAGCAGCTTGGGGGGACAGGGACGCTACAATGAGCAGTTCTTC. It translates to CASSLGGQGRYNEQFF. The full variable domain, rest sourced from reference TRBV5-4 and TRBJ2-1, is ETGVTQSPTHLIKTRGQQVTLRCSSQSGHNTVSWYQQALGQGPQFIFQYYREEENGRGNFPPRFSGLQFPNYSSELNVNALELDDSALYLCASSLGGQGRYNEQFFGPGTRLTVL.

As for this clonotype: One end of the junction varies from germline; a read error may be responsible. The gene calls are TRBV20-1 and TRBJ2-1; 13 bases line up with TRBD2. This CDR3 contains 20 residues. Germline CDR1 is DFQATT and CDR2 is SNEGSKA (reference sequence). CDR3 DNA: TGCAGTGCCAGAGAGTCGCGGACTAGCGGGAGAGCGAGCTCCTACAATGAGCAGTTCTTC. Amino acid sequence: CSARESRTSGRASSYNEQFF.

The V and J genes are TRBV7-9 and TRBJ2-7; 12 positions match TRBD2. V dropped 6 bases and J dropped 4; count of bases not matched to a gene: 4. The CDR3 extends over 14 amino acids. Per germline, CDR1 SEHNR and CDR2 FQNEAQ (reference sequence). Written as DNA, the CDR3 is TGTGCCAGCAGTCCCACTAGCGGGAGGTACGAGCAGTACTTC. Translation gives CASSPTSGRYEQYF.

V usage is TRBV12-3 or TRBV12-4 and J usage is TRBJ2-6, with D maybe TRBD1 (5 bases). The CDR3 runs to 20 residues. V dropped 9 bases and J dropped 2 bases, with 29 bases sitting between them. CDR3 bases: TGTGCCAGAAGCAATTTTAGGGCCCAGGGCTACTTCGCTGGGGCCAACGTCCTGACTTTC. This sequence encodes CARSNFRAQGYFAGANVLTF.

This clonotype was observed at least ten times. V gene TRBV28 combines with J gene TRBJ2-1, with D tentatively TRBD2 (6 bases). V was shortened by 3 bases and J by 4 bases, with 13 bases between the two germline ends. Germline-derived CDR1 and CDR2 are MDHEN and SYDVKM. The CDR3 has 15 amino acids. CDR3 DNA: TGTGCCAGCAGTTTTCAGGGAGGAGGGTACAATGAGCAGTTCTTC. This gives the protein CASSFQGGGYNEQFF.

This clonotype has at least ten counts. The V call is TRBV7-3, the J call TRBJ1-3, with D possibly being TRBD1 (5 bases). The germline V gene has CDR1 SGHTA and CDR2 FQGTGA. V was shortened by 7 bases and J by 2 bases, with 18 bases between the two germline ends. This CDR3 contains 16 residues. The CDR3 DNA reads TGTGCCAGCAAGAGGCAGGGCTTTTGTCCTGGAAACACCATATATTTT. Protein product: CASKRQGFCPGNTIYF.

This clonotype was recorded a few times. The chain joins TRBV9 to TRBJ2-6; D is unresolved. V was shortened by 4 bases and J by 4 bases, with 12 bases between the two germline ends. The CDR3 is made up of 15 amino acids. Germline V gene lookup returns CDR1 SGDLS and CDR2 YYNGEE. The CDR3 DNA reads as TGTGCCAGCAGCCTAGGCGGAATAGGGGCCAACGTCCTGACTTTC. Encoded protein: CASSLGGIGANVLTF.

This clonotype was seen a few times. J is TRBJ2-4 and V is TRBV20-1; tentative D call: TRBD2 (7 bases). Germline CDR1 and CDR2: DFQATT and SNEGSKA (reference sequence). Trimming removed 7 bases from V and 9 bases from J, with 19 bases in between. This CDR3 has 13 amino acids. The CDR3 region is CSGGGEVPFIQYF. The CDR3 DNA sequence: TGCAGTGGAGGGGGGGAGGTCCCCTTCATTCAGTACTTC.

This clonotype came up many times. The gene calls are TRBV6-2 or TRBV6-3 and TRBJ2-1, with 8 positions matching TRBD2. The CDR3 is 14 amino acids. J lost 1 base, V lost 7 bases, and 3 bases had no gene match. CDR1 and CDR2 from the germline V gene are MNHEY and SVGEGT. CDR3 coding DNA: TGTGCCAGCAATATAGCGGGGTCCTACAATGAGCAGTTCTTC. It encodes CASNIAGSYNEQFF.

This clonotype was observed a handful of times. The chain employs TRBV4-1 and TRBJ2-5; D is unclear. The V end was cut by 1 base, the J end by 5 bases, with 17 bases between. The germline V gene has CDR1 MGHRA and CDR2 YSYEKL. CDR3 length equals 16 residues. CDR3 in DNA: TGCGCCAGCAGCCAAGTCCGGGCAGGAGACTCGGAGACCCAGTACTTC. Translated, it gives CASSQVRAGDSETQYF.

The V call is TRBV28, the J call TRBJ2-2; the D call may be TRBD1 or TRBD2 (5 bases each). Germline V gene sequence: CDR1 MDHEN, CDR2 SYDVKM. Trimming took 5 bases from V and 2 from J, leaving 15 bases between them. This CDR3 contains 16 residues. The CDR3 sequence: CASSRQGTRNTGELFF. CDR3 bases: TGTGCCAGCAGTCGGCAGGGCACTAGAAACACCGGGGAGCTGTTTTTT.

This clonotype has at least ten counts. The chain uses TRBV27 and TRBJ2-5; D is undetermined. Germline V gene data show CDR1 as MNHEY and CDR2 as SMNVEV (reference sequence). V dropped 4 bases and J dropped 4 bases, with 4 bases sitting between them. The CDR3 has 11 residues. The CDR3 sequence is CASSYRETQYF. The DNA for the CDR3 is TGTGCCAGCAGTTATAGAGAGACCCAGTACTTC.

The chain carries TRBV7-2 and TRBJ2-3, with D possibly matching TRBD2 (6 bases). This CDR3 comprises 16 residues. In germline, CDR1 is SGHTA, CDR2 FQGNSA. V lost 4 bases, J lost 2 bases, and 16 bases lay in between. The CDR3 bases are TGTGCCAGCAGCTCCCGTGGGGCTAGCGACACAGATACGCAGTATTTT. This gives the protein CASSSRGASDTDTQYF.

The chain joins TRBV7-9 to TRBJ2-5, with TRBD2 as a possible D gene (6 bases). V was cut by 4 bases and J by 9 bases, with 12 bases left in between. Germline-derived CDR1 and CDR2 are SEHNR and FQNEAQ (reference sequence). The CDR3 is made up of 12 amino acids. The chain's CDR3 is CASSSQEGAQYF. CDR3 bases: TGTGCCAGCAGCTCGCAGGAGGGAGCCCAGTACTTC.